This T cell receptor (beta chain) originates from a study of blood T cell repertoires in COVID-19. Method: immunoSEQ multiplex PCR; TCRdb's copy keeps in-frame clones and lacks some. The sample consists of roughly 300,000 clones, about 93% of them appearing once. Germline CDR1 is MNHEY and CDR2 is SMNVEV (reference sequence). Trimming cost V 8 bases and J 8 bases, with 15 bases left between them. The CDR3 spans 12 residues. The clonotype comes from a woman aged 25 to 39 with COVID-19, enrolled during active disease. The sequencing sample was made of peripheral blood. The V gene is TRBV27, the J gene TRBJ1-2, with D maybe TRBD1 (5 bases). CDR3 residues: CASGSQGRGYTF. For the CDR3, the DNA is TGTGCCAGCGGATCCCAGGGCCGAGGCTACACCTTC.